The subject of this entry is one T cell receptor (beta chain). Its target is unknown. Samples came from healthy bone marrow donors. Germline CDR1 reads MNHEY; CDR2 reads SVGAGI. The CDR3 has 15 residues. The germline V and J ends were trimmed by 0 bases and 2 bases, with 11 bases remaining between them. The data were obtained in a study of cytomegalovirus exposure and HLA in healthy donors. The study, taken as a whole, reports: An analysis was carried out at a later point. It showed that HLA-associated TCR beta chains were more clonally expanded than equally common non-associated chains. In a later analysis, about 17,000 TCR beta sequences were associated with HLA alleles at 0.05 false discovery rate.

Primers for the PCR totalled 60 Vbeta and 13 Jbeta. Libraries were prepared by immunoSEQ multiplex PCR; TCRdb keeps only in-frame clonotypes and omits some of them. The sample spans some 76,000 clones; the ten largest clones claim roughly 2.3%. This sequence joins TRBV6-5 and TRBJ2-7, with D perhaps matching TRBD1 (6 bases). Sequencing input: PBMCs. This receptor was taken from a female donor in good health and CMV-seropositive. The CDR3, as DNA: TGTGCCAGCAGTTACTCGAGTGCAGGGGCCTACGAGCAGTACTTC. Protein: CASSYSSAGAYEQYF.